Presented here are 12 T cell receptor beta chains from one specimen sequenced in a study of blood T cell repertoires in COVID-19. The table came from immunoSEQ multiplex PCR; TCRdb's copy has only in-frame clones and leaves some out. This table has 130,000 to 150,000 clones, 85% to 90% appearing once. The sample taken for sequencing was peripheral blood. The receptors were sampled from an older woman with active COVID-19.

The CDR3 spells CASSAAWQETQYF. CDR3 nucleotides: TGTGCCAGCTCGGCCGCCTGGCAAGAGACCCAGTACTTC. The rearrangement links TRBV18 to TRBJ2-5; no firm D call. Germline V gene lookup returns CDR1 KGHSH and CDR2 LQKENI. The CDR3 runs 13 residues. Trimming shortened V by 6 bases and J by 2 bases, and 10 bases separated the two germline ends. Variable domain in full (rest from reference TRBV18 and TRBJ2-5): NAGVMQNPRHLVRRRGQEARLRCSPMKGHSHVYWYRQLPEEGLKFMVYLQKENIIDESGMPKERFSAEFPKEGPSILRIQQVVRGDSAAYFCASSAAWQETQYFGPGTRLLVL.

CDR3 nucleotide sequence: TGTGCCAGCAGCTTCTCTTGGGCCAACAATGAGCAGTTCTTC. This translates into CASSFSWANNEQFF. V gene TRBV7-2 combines with J gene TRBJ2-1; D unclear. CDR1 is SGHTA, CDR2 FQGNSA, per germline. The CDR3 consists of 14 residues. V was shortened by 3 bases and J by 5 bases, with 11 bases between the two germline ends.

V usage is TRBV11-2 and J usage is TRBJ2-7; D unresolved. The CDR3 is made up of 10 amino acids. V dropped 4 bases and J dropped 6 bases, with 4 bases sitting between them. Per the germline V gene, CDR1 is SGHAT and CDR2 is FQNNGV. The CDR3 DNA reads TGTGCCAGCAGCTCAATCGAGCAGTACTTC. Protein product: CASSSIEQYF. Drawing the rest from reference TRBV11-2 and TRBJ2-7, the complete variable domain is EAGVAQSPRYKIIEKRQSVAFWCNPISGHATLYWYQQILGQGPKLLIQFQNNGVVDDSQLPKDRFSAERLKGVDSTLKIQPAKLEDSAVYLCASSSIEQYFGPGTRLTVT.

The chain is built from TRBV7-9 and TRBJ1-4; the match to TRBD1 covers 10 bases. With 1 base clipped from V and 4 bases from J, the junction kept 3 bases outside the gene matches. This CDR3 region has 16 residues. CDR1 and CDR2 (germline): SEHNR, FQNEAQ (reference sequence). For the CDR3, the DNA is TGTGCCAGCAGCTTAGGACAGGGGGCGTTTAATGAAAAACTGTTTTTT. Its protein is CASSLGQGAFNEKLFF. Drawing the rest from reference TRBV7-9 and TRBJ1-4, the complete variable domain is DTGVSQNPRHKITKRGQNVTFRCDPISEHNRLYWYRQTLGQGPEFLTYFQNEAQLEKSRLLSDRFSAERPKGSFSTLEIQRTEQGDSAMYLCASSLGQGAFNEKLFFGSGTQLSVL.

The rearrangement uses TRBV28 and TRBJ1-3; D is unresolved. The CDR3 consists of 15 residues. Germline V CDR1 and CDR2: MDHEN, SYDVKM. V was clipped by 6 bases and J by 2 bases, with 14 bases between them. The CDR3 DNA follows: TGTGCCAGCAGGAGGCATGCGGGGACTGGAAACACCATATATTTT. Translating gives CASRRHAGTGNTIYF.

This clone came up a few times. The chain has TRBV5-6 and TRBJ1-5, with D possibly being TRBD1 (6 bases). Germline V CDR1 and CDR2: SGHDT, YYEEEE. V was clipped by 2 bases and J by 5 bases, with 8 bases between them. This CDR3 spans 13 amino acids. CDR3 amino acids: CASSFSGDQPQHF. The CDR3 bases are TGTGCCAGCAGCTTCTCAGGGGATCAGCCCCAGCATTTT.

This clone was observed a single time. The chain has TRBV28 and TRBJ2-3; perhaps TRBD2 as D (6 bases). Looked up from germline, CDR1 is MDHEN and CDR2 is SYDVKM. The germline V and J ends were trimmed by 6 bases and 4 bases, with 17 bases remaining between them. The CDR3 loop spans 15 amino acids. CDR3 in DNA: TGTGCCAGCAGCCCTGTGGGGGGTCAGGCAGATACGCAGTATTTT. Translation: CASSPVGGQADTQYF.

This clone was seen just once. The CDR3 nucleotides are TGTGCCAGAAGCTTAAGCGAGGTTGGCACAGATACGCAGTATTTT. It codes for CARSLSEVGTDTQYF. This chain uses TRBV5-3 with TRBJ2-3; D not certain. Being an ORF, TRBV5-3 has a function that is uncertain. CDR3 size: 15 residues. Trimming cost V 2 bases and J 1 base, with 11 bases left between them.

The chain is built from TRBV3-1 (or the pseudogene TRBV3-2) and TRBJ2-4; D remains unclear. Germline V gene data show CDR1 as LGHDT and CDR2 as YNNKEL (reference sequence). The CDR3 is 15 amino acids. With 0 bases removed from V and 0 bases from J, the gap between germline ends came to 6 bases. The CDR3 DNA follows: TGTGCCAGCAGCCAAGAGGCCCTAGCCAAAAACATTCAGTACTTC. Translated, it gives CASSQEALAKNIQYF.

J is TRBJ2-7 and V is TRBV11-1, with TRBD2 as a possible D gene (5 bases). The CDR3 contains 14 residues. The V gene lost 3 bases and the J gene lost 2 bases, with 11 bases spanning the gap. The germline CDR1 and CDR2 sequences are SGHAT and FQDESV (reference sequence). The CDR3 region is CASSFREPPYEQYF. DNA for the CDR3: TGTGCCAGCAGCTTTAGGGAGCCCCCCTACGAGCAGTACTTC. Full variable domain (outside the CDR3, taken from reference TRBV11-1 and TRBJ2-7): EAEVAQSPRYKITEKSQAVAFWCDPISGHATLYWYRQILGQGPELLVQFQDESVVDDSQLPKDRFSAERLKGVDSTLKIQPAELGDSAMYLCASSFREPPYEQYFGPGTRLTVT.

This chain joins TRBV19 and TRBJ1-2, with D maybe TRBD1 (5 bases). V was trimmed by 4 bases and J by 3 bases, leaving 12 bases between them. The V gene's germline CDR1 is LNHDA and CDR2 SQIVND (reference sequence). The CDR3 extends over 14 amino acids. As DNA, the CDR3 is TGTGCCAGTAGTACCCGGGACTGGGACTATGGCTACACCTTC. Protein product: CASSTRDWDYGYTF.

The V gene is TRBV6-2 or TRBV6-3, the J gene TRBJ2-2, with 7 positions matching TRBD2. The CDR3 totals 14 residues. Trimming removed 6 bases from V and 1 base from J; junction bases left unmatched: 2. Germline lookup yields CDR1 MNHEY and CDR2 SVGEGT. In nucleotides, the CDR3 is TGTGCCAGCAGACCTAGCGGGAACACCGGGGAGCTGTTTTTT. It translates to CASRPSGNTGELFF.